This entry lists 8 T cell receptor beta chains sequenced from one sample in a study of shared clonotypes between healthy human individuals. Produced via immunoSEQ multiplex PCR; TCRdb's table is partial and in-frame only. The sample includes about 2.4 million clones, over 85% of them seen just once. Input material: naive CD4+ T cells sorted from blood. The subset: CD45RA+ positively selected. These receptors all stem from a man in his late teens or twenties in good health.

The genes are TRBV14 and TRBJ2-5, with unresolved D. The germline V and J ends were trimmed by 0 bases and 2 bases, with 10 bases remaining between them. This CDR3 comprises 15 residues. Looked up from germline, CDR1 is SGHDN and CDR2 is FVKESK. Here the CDR3 reads CASSQDQPGQETQYF. CDR3 nucleotide sequence: TGTGCCAGCAGCCAAGATCAGCCAGGTCAAGAGACCCAGTACTTC.

The V and J genes are TRBV6-5 and TRBJ2-5; 9 nucleotides line up with TRBD2. The CDR3 sequence is 13 residues long. Germline V gene lookup returns CDR1 MNHEY and CDR2 SVGAGI. The V segment lost 5 bases and the J segment 7 bases; nucleotides outside the gene matches: 5. CDR3 DNA sequence: TGTGCCAGCAGTGTAGCGGGAGTTGGGACCCAGTACTTC. Its translation is CASSVAGVGTQYF.

This chain links TRBV5-1 with TRBJ2-7; tentatively, D is TRBD1 (6 bases). V lost 4 bases, J lost 0 bases, and 11 bases lay in between. In germline, CDR1 is SGHRS, CDR2 YFSETQ. This CDR3 region has 14 residues. The CDR3 DNA sequence: TGCGCCAGCAGCCCAAAGGACAGCTCCTACGAGCAGTACTTC. The encoded protein is CASSPKDSSYEQYF.

A single count supports this clone. The V and J genes are TRBV6-1 and TRBJ2-7; the match to TRBD1 covers 10 bases. J lost 5 bases, V lost 6 bases, and 10 bases had no gene match. Germline V gene lookup returns CDR1 MNHNS and CDR2 SASEGT. The CDR3 spans 15 residues. The CDR3 loop is CASRVGTGVVNEQYF. The CDR3 coding sequence is TGTGCCAGCAGGGTAGGGACAGGGGTTGTCAACGAGCAGTACTTC.

This chain uses TRBV6-6 with TRBJ1-5, with 9 nucleotides matching TRBD1. The CDR3 sequence is 16 residues long. In germline, CDR1 is MNHNY, CDR2 SVGAGI (reference sequence). The junction had 6 bases not matched to a gene; V was cut back by 4 bases and J by 2 bases. CDR3 nucleotides: TGTGCCAGCAGTTCCCTGGACAGGGGAGGCAATCAGCCCCAGCATTTT. Translated, it gives CASSSLDRGGNQPQHF.

V and J are TRBV19 and TRBJ1-2; perhaps TRBD1 as D (5 bases). V lost 3 bases and J lost 3, with 14 bases in between. The CDR3 sequence is 15 residues long. CDR1 LNHDA and CDR2 SQIVND come from the germline V gene (reference sequence). CDR3 sequence: CASSIYFRGDYGYTF. Written as DNA, the CDR3 is TGTGCCAGTAGTATTTATTTTCGAGGGGACTATGGCTACACCTTC.

The CDR3 DNA reads as TGTGCCAGCAGTTCGTTCCGGGGGGGGTCGAAGCAGTACTTC. This sequence encodes CASSSFRGGSKQYF. V and J are TRBV27 and TRBJ2-7; 8 nucleotides agree with TRBD2. Germline V gene lookup returns CDR1 MNHEY and CDR2 SMNVEV (reference sequence). J was trimmed by 8 bases and V by 4 bases; bases with no gene match: 10. CDR3 length equals 14 residues.

The genes are TRBV7-2 and TRBJ2-1; 7 nucleotides agree with TRBD1. CDR1 and CDR2 (germline): SGHTA, FQGNSA. This CDR3 is 15 amino acids long. The V segment lost 4 bases and the J segment 5 bases; nucleotides outside the gene matches: 8. The CDR3 sequence is CASSSGQVGDNEQFF. The CDR3 nucleotides read TGTGCCAGCAGCTCTGGACAGGTTGGGGACAATGAGCAGTTCTTC.